These 26 T cell receptor beta chains share one sample of origin, sequenced in a study of cytomegalovirus exposure and HLA in healthy donors. Assay used: immunoSEQ multiplex PCR; TCRdb lists only in-frame clones, some missing. The sample yields about 250,000 clones, less than 90% seen once. The sample was PBMCs. The receptors were sampled from a young man in good health and CMV-seropositive.

The V gene is TRBV2, the J gene TRBJ2-5; 14 positions agree with TRBD2. The CDR3 is made up of 15 amino acids. V was clipped by 8 bases and J by 1 base; unmatched bases: 3. CDR1 is SNHLY and CDR2 is FYNNEI in the germline V gene. The CDR3 DNA is TGTGCCAGCGGGGGACTAGCGGGAGCCCAAGAGACCCAGTACTTC. It specifies CASGGLAGAQETQYF. The full variable domain, in which reference TRBV2 and TRBJ2-5 provide the parts outside the CDR3, is EPEVTQTPSHQVTQMGQEVILRCVPISNHLYFYWYRQILGQKVEFLVSFYNNEISEKSEIFDDQFSVERPDGSNFTLKIRSTKLEDSAMYFCASGGLAGAQETQYFGPGTRLLVL.

The V and J genes are TRBV11-2 and TRBJ2-7; D call uncertain. The CDR3 spans 14 residues. The germline V gene has CDR1 SGHAT and CDR2 FQNNGV. V dropped 0 bases and J dropped 0 bases, with 6 bases sitting between them. In DNA, the CDR3 is TGTGCCAGCAGCTTAGACATGAACTCCTACGAGCAGTACTTC. This codes for CASSLDMNSYEQYF.

The chain carries TRBV2 and TRBJ2-5; 9 nucleotides match TRBD2. Unmatched junction bases numbered 7, after V lost 6 bases and J lost 5 bases. CDR1 and CDR2 from the germline V gene are SNHLY and FYNNEI. The CDR3 runs to 14 residues. CDR3 bases: TGTGCCAGCAGCGAACTGGCGGGAGGGGAGACCCAGTACTTC. It translates to CASSELAGGETQYF.

The rearrangement links TRBV18 to TRBJ2-3; D may correspond to TRBD1 or TRBD2 (5 bases each). The germline V gene encodes CDR1 KGHSH and CDR2 LQKENI. CDR3 length equals 17 residues. V was pared by 3 bases and J by 0 bases, with 16 bases between. The CDR3 spells CASSPSPGGPSTDTQYF. The CDR3 DNA follows: TGTGCCAGCTCACCCTCCCCTGGGGGACCTAGCACAGATACGCAGTATTTT.

The CDR3 region is CASSLWGNSYNEQFF. The CDR3 DNA sequence: TGTGCCAGCAGCTTATGGGGAAACTCCTACAATGAGCAGTTCTTC. The V and J genes are TRBV7-2 and TRBJ2-1; D call uncertain. Germline assignment: CDR1 SGHTA and CDR2 FQGNSA. Trimming cost V 2 bases and J 0 bases, with 8 bases left between them. CDR3 length equals 15 residues. The variable domain in full, with the rest retrieved from reference TRBV7-2 and TRBJ2-1, is GAGVSQSPSNKVTEKGKDVELRCDPISGHTALYWYRQSLGQGLEFLIYFQGNSAPDKSGLPSDRFSAERTGGSVSTLTIQRTQQEDSAVYLCASSLWGNSYNEQFFGPGTRLTVL.

The V call is TRBV2, the J call TRBJ1-1; D uncertain. Per the germline V gene, CDR1 is SNHLY and CDR2 is FYNNEI. Trimming removed 3 bases at V and 4 bases at J, with 9 bases between. CDR3 length equals 13 residues. DNA for the CDR3: TGTGCCAGCAGTGATAGCTTGAGCACTGAAGCTTTCTTT. Translation: CASSDSLSTEAFF.

This sequence joins TRBV27 and TRBJ2-2; D is unclear. Between the trimmed V and J ends, which lost 9 bases and 3 bases, there was a span of 14 bases. The germline V gene has CDR1 MNHEY and CDR2 SMNVEV (reference sequence). This CDR3 has 14 amino acids. CDR3 sequence: CASSRLPDTGELFF. Here the CDR3 DNA reads TGTGCCAGTAGTCGTTTGCCCGACACCGGGGAGCTGTTTTTT.

V gene TRBV5-1 combines with J gene TRBJ2-1, with 14 bases fitting TRBD2. Germline CDR1 and CDR2: SGHRS and YFSETQ. The CDR3 consists of 18 residues. V lost 4 bases, J lost 2 bases, and 8 bases stayed unmatched. CDR3 DNA: TGCGCCAGCAGCAAGGGACTAGCGGGAGAAGTAACCTACAATGAGCAGTTCTTC. Protein sequence: CASSKGLAGEVTYNEQFF.

CDR3 nucleotide sequence: TGTGCCAGCAGTCCCAGGGAGAACTACAATCAGCCCCAGCATTTT. It specifies CASSPRENYNQPQHF. The V gene is TRBV28, the J gene TRBJ1-5, with a weak D call TRBD1 (5 bases). The CDR3 contains 15 residues. Germline lookup yields CDR1 MDHEN and CDR2 SYDVKM. V lost 5 bases to trimming and J lost 3 bases, with 14 bases between them.

The chain carries TRBV20-1 and TRBJ2-7; no reliable D call. Germline CDR1 is DFQATT and CDR2 is SNEGSKA (reference sequence). The CDR3 runs to 11 residues. Trimming stripped 4 bases from V and 6 bases from J, with 10 bases between. The CDR3, as DNA: TGCAGTGCTATCCGACTCTCCGAGCAGTACTTC. Its translation is CSAIRLSEQYF.

This sequence joins TRBV14 and TRBJ2-2; D call uncertain. Trimming left V 3 bases short and J 3 bases short, with 5 bases between. The CDR3 is made up of 13 amino acids. Germline V gene data show CDR1 as SGHDN and CDR2 as FVKESK. CDR3 amino acids: CASSQVHTGELFF. The CDR3 DNA is TGTGCCAGCAGCCAGGTCCACACCGGGGAGCTGTTTTTT.

The chain combines TRBV5-1 with TRBJ1-1, with no clear D. The CDR3 sequence is 13 residues long. In germline, CDR1 is SGHRS, CDR2 YFSETQ. V lost 0 bases to trimming and J lost 7 bases, with 10 bases between them. In nucleotides, the CDR3 is TGCGCCAGCAGCTTGGGTAGGGCTGGTGAAGCTTTCTTT. The encoded protein is CASSLGRAGEAFF.

The V call is TRBV5-1, the J call TRBJ2-7, with 8 bases identical to TRBD1. The CDR3 sequence is 16 residues long. Germline CDR1 and CDR2: SGHRS and YFSETQ. V lost 3 bases, J lost 3 bases, and 11 bases stayed unmatched. The CDR3 sequence: CASSWDLGQEIYEQYF. The CDR3 DNA sequence: TGCGCCAGCAGCTGGGACCTGGGACAGGAAATCTACGAGCAGTACTTC. The full variable domain, rest sourced from reference TRBV5-1 and TRBJ2-7, is KAGVTQTPRYLIKTRGQQVTLSCSPISGHRSVSWYQQTPGQGLQFLFEYFSETQRNKGNFPGRFSGRQFSNSRSEMNVSTLELGDSALYLCASSWDLGQEIYEQYFGPGTRLTVT.

The chain combines TRBV27 with TRBJ1-2; 9 bases match TRBD1. The CDR3 has 14 residues. The junction had 4 bases not matched to a gene; V was cut back by 4 bases and J by 4 bases. Germline CDR1 reads MNHEY; CDR2 reads SMNVEV (reference sequence). This CDR3 is CASSYTGGGYGYTF. CDR3 DNA: TGTGCCAGCAGTTATACAGGGGGCGGCTATGGCTACACCTTC.

The rearrangement joins TRBV9 to TRBJ1-1, with D possibly being TRBD1 (6 bases). Trimming removed 0 bases from V and 5 bases from J, with 14 bases in between. Looked up from germline, CDR1 is SGDLS and CDR2 is YYNGEE. This CDR3 is 15 amino acids long. The CDR3 spells CASSVGWGGATEAFF. The CDR3 DNA follows: TGTGCCAGCAGCGTAGGCTGGGGGGGGGCAACTGAAGCTTTCTTT.

The J gene is TRBJ2-6, the V gene TRBV4-3; D not resolved. The length of the CDR3 is 17 residues. The ends were cut back, 0 bases at V and 0 bases at J, with 9 bases in the middle. Per the germline V gene, CDR1 is LGHNA and CDR2 is YSLEER. The CDR3 sequence is CASSQDVTYSGANVLTF. CDR3 coding DNA: TGCGCCAGCAGCCAAGATGTAACTTACTCTGGGGCCAACGTCCTGACTTTC.

The V and J genes are TRBV19 and TRBJ2-7; D may be TRBD2 (6 bases). The CDR3 length is 14 residues. Trimming cost V 5 bases and J 2 bases, with 13 bases left between them. CDR1 is LNHDA and CDR2 is SQIVND in the germline V gene (reference sequence). The CDR3 here is CASSAPSEAYEQYF. In DNA form, the CDR3 reads TGTGCCAGTAGTGCCCCTAGCGAAGCCTACGAGCAGTACTTC.

The chain is built from TRBV7-3 and TRBJ1-2; D perhaps matches TRBD1 (5 bases). The V end lost 6 bases, the J end lost 6 bases, and 14 bases lay between the germline ends. The CDR3 extends over 13 amino acids. Germline-derived CDR1 and CDR2 are SGHTA and FQGTGA. DNA of the CDR3: TGTGCCAGCAGGGTCACCGGGACGGATGGCTACACCTTC. It is translated as CASRVTGTDGYTF.

The J gene is TRBJ2-7, the V gene TRBV5-1; TRBD2 agrees at 8 bases. Unmatched junction bases numbered 15, after V lost 0 bases and J lost 1 base. The CDR3 contains 19 residues. Germline lookup yields CDR1 SGHRS and CDR2 YFSETQ. The CDR3: CASSLGSAGGARESYEQYF. CDR3 sequence (DNA): TGCGCCAGCAGCTTGGGGTCCGCGGGGGGTGCGAGGGAGTCCTACGAGCAGTACTTC.

This rearrangement joins TRBV28 to TRBJ2-7, with TRBD2 matching 8 bases. The CDR3 is 15 residues long. CDR1 MDHEN and CDR2 SYDVKM come from the germline V gene. J gave up 1 base and V 10 bases, and 12 bases lay outside the gene matches. Here the CDR3 reads CATAGVAGLSYEQYF. For the CDR3, the DNA is TGTGCCACGGCGGGGGTAGCGGGATTGTCCTACGAGCAGTACTTC. The complete variable domain, with remaining parts taken from reference TRBV28 and TRBJ2-7, reads DVKVTQSSRYLVKRTGEKVFLECVQDMDHENMFWYRQDPGLGLRLIYFSYDVKMKEKGDIPEGYSVSREKKERFSLILESASTNQTSMYLCATAGVAGLSYEQYFGPGTRLTVT.

This rearrangement joins TRBV14 to TRBJ2-3, with no clear D. CDR1 and CDR2 (germline): SGHDN, FVKESK. V lost 5 bases and J lost 5, with 14 bases in between. CDR3 length equals 14 residues. CDR3 region: CASSGRWGKDTQYF. CDR3 in DNA: TGTGCCAGCAGCGGACGTTGGGGAAAAGATACGCAGTATTTT.

This clone was recorded once. The chain links TRBV27 to TRBJ2-1, with D perhaps TRBD2 (6 bases). V dropped 7 bases and J dropped 4 bases, with 17 bases sitting between them. The germline CDR1 and CDR2 sequences are MNHEY and SMNVEV (reference sequence). The CDR3 runs to 15 residues. The chain's CDR3 is CASTIGTGEYNEQFF. The CDR3 region has the DNA TGTGCCAGCACCATTGGGACGGGAGAATACAATGAGCAGTTCTTC.

The CDR3 bases are TGTGCCAGCAGCTTTCGGGAAAACACCGGGGAGCTGTTTTTT. Its protein product is CASSFRENTGELFF. This rearrangement joins TRBV11-1 to TRBJ2-2; TRBD2 might be the D (5 bases). The germline CDR1 and CDR2 sequences are SGHAT and FQDESV (reference sequence). V shed 3 bases and J shed 2 bases, with 7 bases lying between them. The CDR3 has 14 amino acids.

The J gene is TRBJ2-5, the V gene TRBV19; 9 nucleotides match TRBD2. Germline CDR1 reads LNHDA; CDR2 reads SQIVND (reference sequence). Trimming removed 5 bases from V and 5 bases from J; junction bases left unmatched: 18. The CDR3 runs to 18 residues. This CDR3 reads CASSPGVLGSSGTETQYF. The CDR3 region has the DNA TGTGCCAGTAGTCCAGGAGTGCTGGGATCTAGCGGGACCGAGACCCAGTACTTC.

This chain links TRBV6-1 with TRBJ2-3; unclear D gene. CDR3 size: 14 residues. Per germline, CDR1 MNHNS and CDR2 SASEGT. V gave up 3 bases and J gave up 4 bases, with 11 bases separating them. The CDR3, as DNA: TGTGCCAGCAGTGACCGATGGAGCGCAGATACGCAGTATTTT. This encodes CASSDRWSADTQYF.

V usage is TRBV5-1 and J usage is TRBJ1-2; D may be TRBD1 (5 bases). V was cut by 4 bases and J by 1 base, with 5 bases left in between. The CDR3 has 12 amino acids. Germline V gene lookup returns CDR1 SGHRS and CDR2 YFSETQ. The CDR3, as DNA: TGCGCCAGCAGCCAGGGTAACTATGGCTACACCTTC. Translated: CASSQGNYGYTF.